This passage covers 31 T cell receptor beta chains from one sample sequenced in a study of cytomegalovirus exposure and HLA in healthy donors. Researchers ran the PCR with 60 Vbeta and 13 Jbeta primers. Produced via immunoSEQ multiplex PCR; TCRdb's table is partial and in-frame only. The table has over 75,000 clones, 60% to 80% seen once. Sequenced material: PBMCs. These receptor sequences come from a female donor in good health and CMV-seronegative.

The rearrangement joins TRBV28 to TRBJ2-3, with 13 bases fitting TRBD2. The J segment lost 6 bases and the V segment lost 5 bases, leaving 8 bases of the junction unmatched. This CDR3 spans 16 amino acids. Per germline, CDR1 MDHEN and CDR2 SYDVKM. The CDR3: CASSPVTSGRRDTQYF. CDR3 sequence (DNA): TGTGCCAGCAGTCCGGTGACTAGCGGGAGGAGGGATACGCAGTATTTT. The entire variable domain, with the rest obtained from reference TRBV28 and TRBJ2-3, is as follows: DVKVTQSSRYLVKRTGEKVFLECVQDMDHENMFWYRQDPGLGLRLIYFSYDVKMKEKGDIPEGYSVSREKKERFSLILESASTNQTSMYLCASSPVTSGRRDTQYFGPGTRLTVL.

V gene TRBV29-1 combines with J gene TRBJ1-2; D may be TRBD1 (6 bases). CDR1 and CDR2 from the germline V gene are SQVTM and ANQGSEA. With 7 bases removed from V and 8 bases from J, the gap between germline ends came to 17 bases. The CDR3 loop spans 12 amino acids. The CDR3 DNA sequence: TGCAGCGGGGACGACAGGATGCTAGGCTACACCTTC. Its protein product is CSGDDRMLGYTF.

This clone was recorded once. The chain carries TRBV7-8 and TRBJ2-5, with TRBD2 as a possible D gene (6 bases). Trimming took off 5 bases at V and 1 base at J, with 11 bases between the two ends. This CDR3 has 14 amino acids. Germline CDR1 SGHVS, CDR2 FQNEAQ. The CDR3 DNA reads TGTGCCAGCAGCCGGGGACTTTCCCAAGAGACCCAGTACTTC. Residues: CASSRGLSQETQYF.

The V and J genes are TRBV6-1 and TRBJ1-5; possibly TRBD1 for D (6 bases). This CDR3 comprises 12 residues. V lost 6 bases, J lost 5 bases, and 8 bases lay in between. Germline V gene lookup returns CDR1 MNHNS and CDR2 SASEGT. CDR3 loop: CASRDSHQPQHF. The CDR3 DNA reads TGTGCCAGCAGGGACAGCCATCAGCCCCAGCATTTT.

The chain has TRBV5-6 and TRBJ2-7, with unresolved D. This CDR3 has 13 amino acids. Trimming shortened V by 1 base and J by 3 bases, and 8 bases separated the two germline ends. Per germline, CDR1 SGHDT and CDR2 YYEEEE. CDR3 amino acids: CASSLPHSYEQYF. The CDR3 DNA sequence: TGTGCCAGCAGCTTGCCGCACAGCTACGAGCAGTACTTC. Drawing the rest from reference TRBV5-6 and TRBJ2-7, the complete variable domain is DAGVTQSPTHLIKTRGQQVTLRCSPKSGHDTVSWYQQALGQGPQFIFQYYEEEERQRGNFPDRFSGHQFPNYSSELNVNALLLGDSALYLCASSLPHSYEQYFGPGTRLTVT.

The rearrangement links TRBV9 to TRBJ2-5; the match to TRBD1 covers 7 bases. CDR1 is SGDLS and CDR2 is YYNGEE in the germline V gene. Germline trimming cut 3 bases from V and 2 bases from J; bases unmatched to any gene: 7. The CDR3 runs to 15 residues. CDR3 DNA: TGTGCCAGCAGCGAGGGACAGTGGGGACAAGAGACCCAGTACTTC. Its protein product is CASSEGQWGQETQYF.

The J gene is TRBJ2-7, the V gene TRBV10-3, with 8 bases fitting TRBD1. The CDR3 consists of 15 residues. The V gene end was trimmed by 2 bases and the J gene end by 2 bases; junction bases not matched to a gene: 5. Germline V lookup: CDR1 ENHRY, CDR2 SYGVKD. CDR3 DNA sequence: TGTGCCATCAGTGAGGGGGACAGGATAACCTACGAGCAGTACTTC. Translated: CAISEGDRITYEQYF.

This clone was seen a single time. The rearrangement uses TRBV4-1 and TRBJ2-3; a weak D match, TRBD2 (6 bases). The length of the CDR3 is 13 residues. Germline V gives CDR1 MGHRA, CDR2 YSYEKL. V was shortened by 2 bases and J by 6 bases, with 9 bases between the two germline ends. The CDR3 region is CASSQTGVDTQYF. The CDR3 DNA follows: TGCGCCAGCAGCCAAACGGGGGTCGATACGCAGTATTTT.

This clone was seen a handful of times. V and J are TRBV7-2 and TRBJ1-1; possibly TRBD1 for D (6 bases). CDR1 and CDR2 from the germline V gene are SGHTA and FQGNSA. This CDR3 is 12 amino acids long. V gave up 4 bases and J gave up 7 bases, with 10 bases separating them. CDR3 region: CASSSDSYEAFF. The CDR3, as DNA: TGTGCCAGCAGCTCGGACAGCTATGAAGCTTTCTTT. The full variable domain, its missing parts supplied by reference TRBV7-2 and TRBJ1-1, is GAGVSQSPSNKVTEKGKDVELRCDPISGHTALYWYRQSLGQGLEFLIYFQGNSAPDKSGLPSDRFSAERTGGSVSTLTIQRTQQEDSAVYLCASSSDSYEAFFGQGTRLTVV.

V and J are TRBV28 and TRBJ1-4, with D possibly being TRBD1 (5 bases). Trimming pared 6 bases from V and 0 bases from J, leaving 8 bases between. CDR1 is MDHEN and CDR2 is SYDVKM in the germline V gene. CDR3 length: 14 amino acids. The CDR3 bases are TGTGCCAGCAGCAGGGCCTCAACTAATGAAAAACTGTTTTTT. Translated, it gives CASSRASTNEKLFF.

The chain recombines TRBV6-5 with TRBJ1-2; D ambiguous. V lost 10 bases and J lost 2, with 14 bases in between. Per the germline V gene, CDR1 is MNHEY and CDR2 is SVGAGI. CDR3 length: 13 residues. The DNA of the CDR3 is TGTGCCACCACGACCAGGTGGAACTATGGCTACACCTTC. Translating it yields CATTTRWNYGYTF.

The genes are TRBV10-3 and TRBJ1-4; 8 bases fit TRBD1. The CDR3 is 13 residues long. In germline, CDR1 is ENHRY, CDR2 SYGVKD. Germline trimming cut 6 bases from V and 8 bases from J; bases unmatched to any gene: 5. The CDR3 is CAIRDREGEKLFF. Here the CDR3 DNA reads TGTGCCATCAGGGACAGGGAGGGAGAAAAACTGTTTTTT.

The gene calls are TRBV5-4 and TRBJ2-1; the match to TRBD2 covers 15 bases. There are 18 residues in the CDR3. The J segment lost 7 bases and the V segment lost 0 bases, leaving 8 bases of the junction unmatched. Germline V CDR1 and CDR2: SGHNT, YYREEE (reference sequence). CDR3: CASSLGGTSGRSGNEQFF. CDR3 in DNA: TGTGCCAGCAGCTTGGGGGGGACTAGCGGGAGGTCTGGAAATGAGCAGTTCTTC. The variable domain in full, with the rest retrieved from reference TRBV5-4 and TRBJ2-1, is ETGVTQSPTHLIKTRGQQVTLRCSSQSGHNTVSWYQQALGQGPQFIFQYYREEENGRGNFPPRFSGLQFPNYSSELNVNALELDDSALYLCASSLGGTSGRSGNEQFFGPGTRLTVL.

The V gene is TRBV11-3, the J gene TRBJ2-1; the match to TRBD2 covers 11 bases. Germline lookup yields CDR1 SGHNT and CDR2 YENEEA. Unmatched junction bases numbered 6, after V lost 1 base and J lost 7 bases. The CDR3 consists of 16 residues. The CDR3 here is CASSLGDSGGANEQFF. The CDR3 DNA follows: TGTGCCAGCAGCTTAGGGGATAGCGGGGGGGCGAATGAGCAGTTCTTC. Complete variable domain (other parts from reference TRBV11-3 and TRBJ2-1): EAGVVQSPRYKIIEKKQPVAFWCNPISGHNTLYWYLQNLGQGPELLIRYENEEAVDDSQLPKDRFSAERLKGVDSTLKIQPAELGDSAVYLCASSLGDSGGANEQFFGPGTRLTVL.

The rearrangement joins TRBV6-6 to TRBJ1-5; TRBD1 matches 7 bases. Germline CDR1 and CDR2: MNHNY and SVGAGI (reference sequence). The junction had 4 bases not matched to a gene; V was cut back by 8 bases and J by 0 bases. This CDR3 has 14 residues. CDR3 in DNA: TGTGCCAGCCTTACAGGGGATAGCAATCAGCCCCAGCATTTT. Its protein product is CASLTGDSNQPQHF.

V is TRBV19 and J is TRBJ2-7, with 7 bases identical to TRBD1. CDR3 length: 13 residues. V shed 2 bases, J shed 6 bases, and the junction held 4 bases outside the gene matches. CDR1 is LNHDA, CDR2 SQIVND, per germline (reference sequence). The CDR3 sequence is CASSITGASEQYF. The CDR3 DNA follows: TGTGCCAGTAGTATAACAGGGGCGAGCGAGCAGTACTTC. Full variable domain (outside the CDR3, taken from reference TRBV19 and TRBJ2-7): DGGITQSPKYLFRKEGQNVTLSCEQNLNHDAMYWYRQDPGQGLRLIYYSQIVNDFQKGDIAEGYSVSREKKESFPLTVTSAQKNPTAFYLCASSITGASEQYFGPGTRLTVT.

The chain employs TRBV5-4 and TRBJ2-3, with D possibly matching TRBD1 (5 bases). Germline-derived CDR1 and CDR2 are SGHNT and YYREEE (reference sequence). V lost 4 bases and J 4 bases, leaving 16 bases between the germline ends. The CDR3 is 15 amino acids. CDR3 DNA: TGTGCCAGCAGCCAGGGTGGCCCCAAGGCAGATACGCAGTATTTT. Translated, it gives CASSQGGPKADTQYF.

The rearrangement joins TRBV6-5 to TRBJ2-3, with 9 bases that match TRBD1. Germline V gene lookup returns CDR1 MNHEY and CDR2 SVGAGI. The CDR3 is 15 residues long. Germline trimming cut 6 bases from V and 1 base from J; bases unmatched to any gene: 5. The DNA for the CDR3 is TGTGCCAGCAGCTACAGGGGGCGCCGCACAGATACGCAGTATTTT. Residues: CASSYRGRRTDTQYF.

The V call is TRBV27, the J call TRBJ2-7; possibly TRBD1 for D (6 bases). V was trimmed by 6 bases and J by 2 bases, leaving 8 bases between them. From germline, CDR1 is MNHEY and CDR2 SMNVEV (reference sequence). The CDR3 has 12 residues. The CDR3: CASSRGPYEQYF. CDR3 bases: TGTGCCAGCAGCAGGGGCCCCTACGAGCAGTACTTC.

The chain couples TRBV28 to TRBJ1-2; TRBD1 matches at 7 bases. This CDR3 is 13 amino acids long. V lost 5 bases, J lost 4 bases, and 4 bases stayed unmatched. Germline CDR1 MDHEN, CDR2 SYDVKM. The CDR3 sequence is CASSQQGPYGYTF. In DNA, the CDR3 is TGTGCCAGCAGTCAACAGGGGCCCTATGGCTACACCTTC.

The chain couples TRBV4-3 to TRBJ1-2, with unresolved D. CDR1 LGHNA and CDR2 YSLEER come from the germline V gene. The length of the CDR3 is 15 residues. Trimming pared 0 bases from V and 7 bases from J, leaving 15 bases between. The CDR3 loop reads CASSQDLGGVSGYTF. DNA of the CDR3: TGCGCCAGCAGCCAAGATTTAGGAGGAGTGAGTGGCTACACCTTC.

This clone was observed a few times. This chain uses TRBV5-1 with TRBJ1-1; D call uncertain. V lost 5 bases, J lost 2 bases, and 10 bases lay in between. Germline V gene sequence: CDR1 SGHRS, CDR2 YFSETQ. The CDR3 is made up of 13 amino acids. The CDR3 region is CASSLTPNTEAFF. DNA for the CDR3: TGCGCCAGCAGTCTGACACCAAACACTGAAGCTTTCTTT.

The chain recombines TRBV19 with TRBJ1-5; 8 bases are shared with TRBD1. CDR1 is LNHDA and CDR2 is SQIVND in the germline V gene (reference sequence). J lost 7 bases, V lost 10 bases, and 15 bases had no gene match. The length of the CDR3 is 15 residues. Here the CDR3 reads CATSKRQGQGQPQHF. CDR3 bases: TGTGCCACATCTAAAAGACAGGGGCAAGGGCAGCCCCAGCATTTT. Filled out from reference TRBV19 and TRBJ1-5, the complete variable domain reads DGGITQSPKYLFRKEGQNVTLSCEQNLNHDAMYWYRQDPGQGLRLIYYSQIVNDFQKGDIAEGYSVSREKKESFPLTVTSAQKNPTAFYLCATSKRQGQGQPQHFGDGTRLSIL.

This clone was detected a few times. The V call is TRBV10-3, the J call TRBJ2-1; D remains ambiguous. Germline CDR1 is ENHRY and CDR2 is SYGVKD. This CDR3 contains 13 residues. V was cut by 3 bases and J by 9 bases, with 12 bases left in between. The CDR3 nucleotides are TGTGCCATCAGTGACTTCGGTAGTACTGAGCAGTTCTTC. It specifies CAISDFGSTEQFF.

The rearrangement links TRBV10-3 to TRBJ2-7, with a tentative D call TRBD2 (5 bases). Trimming cost V 4 bases and J 4 bases, with 8 bases left between them. The CDR3 length is 12 residues. Germline assignment: CDR1 ENHRY and CDR2 SYGVKD. The chain's CDR3 is CAISGERYEQYF. The DNA of the CDR3 is TGTGCCATCAGTGGGGAGCGGTACGAGCAGTACTTC.

This rearrangement joins TRBV19 to TRBJ1-2; the match to TRBD1 covers 8 bases. Germline values: CDR1 LNHDA, CDR2 SQIVND (reference sequence). The CDR3 contains 15 residues. With 0 bases clipped from V and 5 bases from J, the junction kept 5 bases outside the gene matches. The CDR3: CASSIDRDRTYGYTF. CDR3 nucleotide sequence: TGTGCCAGTAGTATAGATCGGGACAGGACTTATGGCTACACCTTC.

This clone has only a few counts. J is TRBJ2-7 and V is TRBV29-1, with 8 bases that match TRBD1. V was clipped by 0 bases and J by 6 bases; unmatched bases: 10. The germline gives CDR1 SQVTM, CDR2 ANQGSEA. This CDR3 contains 15 residues. The DNA of the CDR3 is TGCAGCGTTGAAGAGATCGGACAGGGTAGTTCCGAGCAGTACTTC. Its protein is CSVEEIGQGSSEQYF.

The genes are TRBV18 and TRBJ1-5; the D gene is possibly TRBD1 (6 bases). Germline assignment: CDR1 KGHSH and CDR2 LQKENI. The V end was cut by 3 bases, the J end by 5 bases, with 17 bases between. The CDR3 covers 16 residues. The CDR3 spells CASSPELRDIYQPQHF. The CDR3 nucleotides are TGTGCCAGCTCACCCGAATTACGGGACATCTATCAGCCCCAGCATTTT.

This chain links TRBV28 with TRBJ1-6; D perhaps matches TRBD1 (5 bases). Germline CDR1 is MDHEN and CDR2 is SYDVKM. V was cut by 5 bases and J by 14 bases, with 16 bases left in between. The CDR3 covers 13 residues. CDR3 loop: CASSPRTPRALHF. Here the CDR3 DNA reads TGTGCCAGCAGTCCCCGGACACCTCGGGCCCTCCACTTT. Based on the CDR3 plus reference TRBV28 and TRBJ1-6, the full variable domain is DVKVTQSSRYLVKRTGEKVFLECVQDMDHENMFWYRQDPGLGLRLIYFSYDVKMKEKGDIPEGYSVSREKKERFSLILESASTNQTSMYLCASSPRTPRALHFGNGTRLTVT.

This clone was seen more than once but under ten times. The rearrangement joins TRBV30 to TRBJ1-1, with D unresolved. CDR1 and CDR2 from the germline V gene are GTSNPN and SVGIG (reference sequence). V was shortened by 0 bases and J by 1 base, with 6 bases between the two germline ends. The CDR3 runs 13 residues. The CDR3 DNA follows: TGTGCCTGGAGTGTAAACACGAACACTGAAGCTTTCTTT. Translating gives CAWSVNTNTEAFF.

Notes on this clone: A junction boundary mismatches the germline segment, possibly from a read error. The DNA of the CDR3 is TGTGCTAGCAGCTTAAGTCGGGTGAGCTACGAGCAGTACTTC. Amino acid sequence: CASSLSRVSYEQYF. This sequence joins TRBV7-7 and TRBJ2-5; the D is unclear. The DNA matches TRBJ2-7 better at its end, which makes the J call doubtful. Germline V gene sequence: CDR1 SSHAT, CDR2 FNYEAQ (reference sequence). The length of the CDR3 is 14 residues.